This entry lists 20 T cell receptor beta chains sequenced from one sample in a study of T cells in Graves' hyperthyroidism and ophthalmopathy. What was amplified from RNA transcripts were TCR beta CDR3 regions. Carried out on the TCR CDR3, a first-round RT-PCR used the HTBI primer set. One entry per CDR3 protein results from TCRdb running MiXCR on the multiplex PCR reads. There are over 250,000 distinct CDR3 sequences in the sample; less than 30% occur only once, and about a quarter lies in the top ten. Sequencing was performed on blood. The receptors stem from a man between 40 and 49 years old with Graves' hyperthyroidism that later progressed to Graves' ophthalmopathy.

Many counts were recorded for this clonotype. The chain joins TRBV29-1 to TRBJ1-1; unclear D gene. This CDR3 has 12 amino acids. Germline V lookup: CDR1 SQVTM, CDR2 ANQGSEA. Deletions cut 4 bases from V and 4 bases from J, with 10 bases between. CDR3 DNA: TGCAGCGTTGTTCAGGCCCCCACTGAAGCTTTCTTT. This translates into CSVVQAPTEAFF.

This clonotype has at least ten counts. For the CDR3, the DNA is TGTGCCATCAGTGATGCGCAGGGGGCCAAAAACGGGGTTCGAGGCTACACCTTC. It codes for CAISDAQGAKNGVRGYTF. This sequence joins TRBV10-3 and TRBJ1-2; 8 bases are a match to TRBD1. The CDR3 has 18 residues. Germline CDR1 reads ENHRY; CDR2 reads SYGVKD. Trimming at V came to 3 bases and at J to 8 bases, leaving 20 bases not matched to a gene.

There are many counts of this clonotype. V gene TRBV12-3 or TRBV12-4 combines with J gene TRBJ2-5, with D possibly matching TRBD2 (6 bases). Trimming took off 6 bases at V and 3 bases at J, with 11 bases between the two ends. This CDR3 is 13 amino acids long. The CDR3 loop reads CASSLGSEETQYF. The CDR3, as DNA: TGTGCCAGCAGCCTCGGGAGCGAAGAGACCCAGTACTTC.

The genes are TRBV6-2 or TRBV6-3 and TRBJ2-2; 8 bases are a match to TRBD2. Germline V gene lookup returns CDR1 MNHEY and CDR2 SVGEGT. J lost 5 bases, V lost 7 bases, and 15 bases had no gene match. This CDR3 is 17 amino acids long. This chain's CDR3 is CASKFTGGGGRTGELFF. As DNA, the CDR3 is TGTGCCAGCAAATTTACGGGAGGGGGTGGACGGACCGGGGAGCTGTTTTTT.

This clonotype was counted between two and nine times. V gene TRBV20-1 combines with J gene TRBJ2-7, with 8 bases lining up with TRBD1. This CDR3 spans 12 amino acids. Germline V gene data show CDR1 as DFQATT and CDR2 as SNEGSKA (reference sequence). The V segment lost 7 bases and the J segment 7 bases; nucleotides outside the gene matches: 9. Written as DNA, the CDR3 is TGCAGTGGGAAACAGGGGGTGGCGGAGCAGTACTTC. Translating it yields CSGKQGVAEQYF.

The chain recombines TRBV12-3 or TRBV12-4 with TRBJ1-1; tentative D call: TRBD1 (6 bases). V was shortened by 4 bases and J by 1 base, with 13 bases between the two germline ends. The CDR3 spans 15 residues. CDR3 DNA sequence: TGTGCCAGCAGTTCCCCTTTGGGGGCGAACACTGAAGCTTTCTTT. It is translated as CASSSPLGANTEAFF.

The V call is TRBV6-2 or TRBV6-3, the J call TRBJ2-2, with D unresolved. V lost 0 bases and J 5 bases, leaving 7 bases between the germline ends. Germline loops: CDR1 MNHEY, CDR2 SVGEGT. The CDR3 has 14 amino acids. The chain's CDR3 is CASSYSRQTGELFF. As DNA, the CDR3 is TGTGCCAGCAGTTACTCGAGGCAGACCGGGGAGCTGTTTTTT.

This clonotype was seen repeatedly, ten times or more. The V call is TRBV6-5, the J call TRBJ1-5; D remains ambiguous. CDR1 and CDR2 from the germline V gene are MNHEY and SVGAGI. There are 15 residues in the CDR3. V lost 7 bases and J 2 bases, leaving 15 bases between the germline ends. The CDR3 reads CASKVSNGGNQPQHF. In DNA, the CDR3 is TGTGCCAGCAAGGTTAGTAACGGTGGCAATCAGCCCCAGCATTTT.

This clonotype was seen at least ten times. This chain joins TRBV6-5 and TRBJ1-2; the match to TRBD1 covers 8 bases. The CDR3 extends over 13 amino acids. The germline gives CDR1 MNHEY, CDR2 SVGAGI. V lost 7 bases to trimming and J lost 5 bases; unmatched junction nucleotides: 6. This CDR3 reads CASTRQGWYGYTF. The CDR3 bases are TGTGCCAGCACCAGACAGGGGTGGTATGGCTACACCTTC.

This clonotype was counted many times. The junction does not match germline at one end; this may be a read error. V and J are TRBV7-2 and TRBJ2-7, with a possible D match to TRBD2 (6 bases). Germline CDR1 and CDR2: SGHTA and FQGNSA. The CDR3 loop spans 11 amino acids. The CDR3 loop is CANSQGGEQYF. Written as DNA, the CDR3 is TGTGCCAACAGCCAAGGAGGGGAGCAGTACTTC. Complete variable domain (other parts from reference TRBV7-2 and TRBJ2-7): GAGVSQSPSNKVTEKGKDVELRCDPISGHTALYWYRQSLGQGLEFLIYFQGNSAPDKSGLPSDRFSAERTGGSVSTLTIQRTQQEDSAVYLCANSQGGEQYFGPGTRLTVT.

Many counts were recorded for this clonotype. The rearrangement uses TRBV10-1 and TRBJ2-7; 8 bases align to TRBD1. The CDR3 totals 13 residues. Germline V CDR1 and CDR2: WNHNN, SYGVQD (reference sequence). V shed 5 bases and J 7 bases; nucleotides not matched to a gene: 7. CDR3: CASSPDRAGEQYF. The DNA of the CDR3 is TGCGCCAGCAGTCCGGACAGGGCCGGTGAGCAGTACTTC.

The table lists this clonotype with many counts. The rearrangement joins TRBV10-3 to TRBJ1-5, with D perhaps TRBD1 (6 bases). Trimming shortened V by 3 bases and J by 6 bases, and 30 bases separated the two germline ends. The CDR3 has 20 residues. From germline, CDR1 is ENHRY and CDR2 SYGVKD. In DNA form, the CDR3 reads TGTGCCATCAGTGAACACCGATCATGGACAGCGGCAATGGAGATTCAGCCCCAGCATTTT. It is translated as CAISEHRSWTAAMEIQPQHF.

The rearrangement links TRBV12-5 to TRBJ2-5, with D unclear. CDR1 and CDR2 (germline): LGHNT, FRNRAP. The CDR3 has 12 amino acids. Trimming took 7 bases from V and 5 from J, leaving 11 bases between them. The CDR3 nucleotides read TGTGCTAGTGCCCTATCCCGGGAGACCCAGTACTTC. Translated: CASALSRETQYF.

This clonotype was observed at least ten times. The chain couples TRBV12-5 to TRBJ1-2; 7 bases agree with TRBD1. The germline V gene has CDR1 LGHNT and CDR2 FRNRAP. The ends lost 7 bases at V and 5 bases at J; junction bases unmatched: 7. This CDR3 contains 13 residues. This CDR3 reads CASEDPTGYGYTF. Written as DNA, the CDR3 is TGTGCTAGTGAAGACCCGACAGGGTATGGCTACACCTTC.

This clonotype was recorded many times. The chain recombines TRBV9 with TRBJ1-1, with D perhaps TRBD1 (6 bases). Trimming removed 3 bases from V and 5 bases from J, with 17 bases in between. This CDR3 is 15 amino acids long. From germline, CDR1 is SGDLS and CDR2 YYNGEE. The CDR3 here is CASSENSARGTEAFF. CDR3 nucleotides: TGTGCCAGCAGCGAAAACTCGGCCAGGGGAACTGAAGCTTTCTTT.

The sample holds many counts of this clonotype. The chain has TRBV15 and TRBJ2-5; 8 bases align to TRBD2. Per germline, CDR1 LNHNV and CDR2 YYDKDF (reference sequence). The CDR3 is 18 amino acids. After removal of 0 bases from V and 2 bases from J, the junction contained 11 bases not matched to a gene. CDR3 sequence: CATSRDLRAGGRQETQYF. In nucleotides, the CDR3 is TGTGCCACCAGCAGAGATCTTCGGGCGGGAGGCCGGCAAGAGACCCAGTACTTC.

The V and J genes are TRBV6-1 and TRBJ2-5; D is ambiguous. Germline V gene lookup returns CDR1 MNHNS and CDR2 SASEGT. V lost 3 bases and J 0 bases, leaving 8 bases between the germline ends. CDR3 length equals 14 residues. The CDR3 bases are TGTGCCAGCAGTGACGGCTGGTACCAAGAGACCCAGTACTTC. This encodes CASSDGWYQETQYF.

This clonotype was recorded at least ten times. The chain has TRBV11-2 and TRBJ1-2; possible D gene TRBD1, 5 bases. From germline, CDR1 is SGHAT and CDR2 FQNNGV. The V gene lost 5 bases and the J gene lost 4 bases, with 11 bases spanning the gap. The CDR3 runs to 13 residues. CDR3 sequence reads: CASSVSGAYGYTF. In DNA form, the CDR3 reads TGTGCCAGCAGCGTTTCCGGGGCCTATGGCTACACCTTC.

The chain recombines TRBV2 with TRBJ2-5; D possibly uses TRBD1 or TRBD2 (5 bases each). CDR1 and CDR2 (germline): SNHLY, FYNNEI. This CDR3 contains 13 residues. Trimming removed 6 bases from V and 7 bases from J, with 15 bases in between. The CDR3 loop reads CASSTDRGGTQYF. CDR3 sequence (DNA): TGTGCCAGCAGCACAGACCGGGGCGGGACCCAGTACTTC.

This clonotype was detected ten times or more. The rearrangement uses TRBV20-1 and TRBJ2-7; 9 bases fit TRBD1. CDR1 and CDR2 from the germline V gene are DFQATT and SNEGSKA (reference sequence). Losses at the gene ends were 2 bases for V and 4 bases for J; bases not matched to a gene: 12. CDR3 size: 16 residues. As DNA, the CDR3 is TGCAGTGCTAGAAGGGCCAGGACAGGGGCCGATTACGAGCAGTACTTC. Translated, it gives CSARRARTGADYEQYF.